Following are 17 T cell receptor beta chains from one sample sequenced in a study of shared clonotypes between healthy human individuals. Only in-frame clones appear in the TCRdb table, and some are missing; sequencing was by immunoSEQ multiplex PCR. Found here are around 300,000 clones, over 75% of them singletons; the top ten hold about a sixth. The sample comprised memory CD8+ T cells sorted from blood. The subset denotes: CD45RO+ cells pooled with CCR7-negative TemRA cells. These receptors were collected from a man between 18 and 29 years old in good health.

The chain couples TRBV9 to TRBJ2-7, with TRBD1 matching over 10 bases. Germline lookup yields CDR1 SGDLS and CDR2 YYNGEE. The CDR3 is made up of 15 amino acids. The V gene end was trimmed by 4 bases and the J gene end by 2 bases; junction bases not matched to a gene: 6. CDR3 sequence reads: CASSLGDRGPYEQYF. Here the CDR3 DNA reads TGTGCCAGCAGCCTCGGGGACAGGGGTCCCTACGAGCAGTACTTC.

The chain links TRBV5-6 to TRBJ2-7, with 8 bases identical to TRBD1. CDR1 is SGHDT and CDR2 is YYEEEE in the germline V gene. Germline trimming cut 3 bases from V and 5 bases from J; bases unmatched to any gene: 13. This CDR3 comprises 16 residues. The CDR3 coding sequence is TGTGCCAGCAGCTCTGAATGGACAGGGAATCTCCACGAGCAGTACTTC. As protein: CASSSEWTGNLHEQYF.

V usage is TRBV18 and J usage is TRBJ2-3; perhaps D is TRBD1 or TRBD2 (6 bases each). CDR1 and CDR2 from the germline V gene are KGHSH and LQKENI. Trimming took off 2 bases at V and 1 base at J, with 10 bases between the two ends. The CDR3 spans 15 residues. CDR3 sequence (DNA): TGTGCCAGCTCACCAACTGGGGGGCGCACAGATACGCAGTATTTT. Its translation is CASSPTGGRTDTQYF. The complete variable domain, with remaining parts taken from reference TRBV18 and TRBJ2-3, reads NAGVMQNPRHLVRRRGQEARLRCSPMKGHSHVYWYRQLPEEGLKFMVYLQKENIIDESGMPKERFSAEFPKEGPSILRIQQVVRGDSAAYFCASSPTGGRTDTQYFGPGTRLTVL.

The V gene is TRBV19, the J gene TRBJ1-2; 9 nucleotides line up with TRBD1. The CDR3 extends over 14 amino acids. V lost 4 bases to trimming and J lost 6 bases; unmatched junction nucleotides: 6. CDR1 LNHDA and CDR2 SQIVND come from the germline V gene (reference sequence). The CDR3 nucleotides are TGTGCCAGTAGTACTTATGACAGGGGGAATGGCTACACCTTC. It codes for CASSTYDRGNGYTF.

This chain links TRBV27 with TRBJ2-2; unclear D gene. The CDR3 contains 12 residues. V dropped 6 bases and J dropped 2 bases, with 4 bases sitting between them. Per germline, CDR1 MNHEY and CDR2 SMNVEV (reference sequence). DNA of the CDR3: TGTGCCAGCAGCACCAACACCGGGGAGCTGTTTTTT. Encoded protein: CASSTNTGELFF.

The J gene is TRBJ2-6, the V gene TRBV6-5; no reliable D call. Germline values: CDR1 MNHEY, CDR2 SVGAGI. V dropped 1 base and J dropped 1 base, with 8 bases sitting between them. CDR3 length: 16 amino acids. The CDR3 bases are TGTGCCAGCAGTTACTTCAAGGTATCTGGGGCCAACGTCCTGACTTTC. Translated, it gives CASSYFKVSGANVLTF.

This clone was seen only once. This sequence joins TRBV11-2 and TRBJ2-5; maybe TRBD1 (5 bases). Germline CDR1 reads SGHAT; CDR2 reads FQNNGV. The ends were cut back, 1 base at V and 5 bases at J, with 11 bases in the middle. The CDR3 extends over 14 amino acids. The CDR3 DNA reads TGTGCCAGCAGCTTAGGCCGTCCAGGGGAGACCCAGTACTTC. Translating it yields CASSLGRPGETQYF.

This clone was found once. The V gene is TRBV4-3, the J gene TRBJ2-1; TRBD2 aligns across 7 bases. V lost 0 bases, J lost 1 base, and 3 bases stayed unmatched. CDR1 LGHNA and CDR2 YSLEER come from the germline V gene. This CDR3 is built from 16 residues. The CDR3 spells CASSQEPSGSYNEQFF. CDR3 nucleotides: TGCGCCAGCAGCCAAGAGCCTAGCGGTTCCTACAATGAGCAGTTCTTC.

The CDR3 DNA sequence: TGTGCCTGGAGTCTACTCGCGGGCGAGACCGGGGAGCTGTTTTTT. Translating gives CAWSLLAGETGELFF. This chain links TRBV30 with TRBJ2-2, with a possible D match to TRBD2 (5 bases). Trimming removed 2 bases at V and 5 bases at J, with 15 bases between. This CDR3 has 15 residues. Germline V CDR1 and CDR2: GTSNPN, SVGIG (reference sequence). Full variable domain (outside the CDR3, taken from reference TRBV30 and TRBJ2-2): SQTIHQWPATLVQPVGSPLSLECTVEGTSNPNLYWYRQAAGRGLQLLFYSVGIGQISSEVPQNLSASRPQDRQFILSSKKLLLSDSGFYLCAWSLLAGETGELFFGEGSRLTVL.

The chain joins TRBV9 to TRBJ1-2; 7 bases map to TRBD1. The V gene end was trimmed by 4 bases and the J gene end by 6 bases; junction bases not matched to a gene: 12. Germline-derived CDR1 and CDR2 are SGDLS and YYNGEE. The length of the CDR3 is 15 residues. The CDR3 DNA reads as TGTGCCAGCAGCCCCCACAGGGGTAGGGGGGATGGCTACACCTTC. Translated: CASSPHRGRGDGYTF.

The chain uses TRBV13 and TRBJ2-3; 10 bases are shared with TRBD2. J lost 2 bases, V lost 5 bases, and 7 bases had no gene match. CDR3 length: 16 amino acids. CDR1 is PRHDT and CDR2 is FYEKMQ in the germline V gene (reference sequence). CDR3 loop: CASSIRSGGITDTQYF. Here the CDR3 DNA reads TGTGCCAGCAGCATACGTAGCGGGGGGATCACAGATACGCAGTATTTT.

This clone is deemed medium-sized (0.01 to 0.1%). The same CDR3 also results from other DNA sequences found in this sample. CDR3 protein: CAISGSPTSGGAGELFF. The CDR3 nucleotides are TGTGCCATCAGTGGGTCCCCAACTAGCGGCGGTGCCGGGGAGCTGTTTTTT. The chain recombines TRBV10-3 with TRBJ2-2; the match to TRBD2 covers 8 bases. Germline assignment: CDR1 ENHRY and CDR2 SYGVKD. The V segment lost 4 bases and the J segment 6 bases; nucleotides outside the gene matches: 13. The CDR3 loop spans 17 amino acids.

J is TRBJ1-1 and V is TRBV5-1, with 7 bases lining up with TRBD1. V shed 3 bases and J 1 base; nucleotides not matched to a gene: 6. Germline V CDR1 and CDR2: SGHRS, YFSETQ. The CDR3 is 15 amino acids. CDR3 in amino acids: CASSSPGTANTEAFF. DNA of the CDR3: TGCGCCAGCAGCTCACCCGGGACAGCGAACACTGAAGCTTTCTTT.

The V call is TRBV25-1, the J call TRBJ1-4, with D hard to call. The CDR3 length is 12 residues. Trimming removed 4 bases at V and 8 bases at J, with 8 bases between. The germline gives CDR1 MGHDK, CDR2 SYGVNS. CDR3 bases: TGTGCCAGCAGTGGGTGGAGCGAAAAACTGTTTTTT. Encoded protein: CASSGWSEKLFF. Looking up the rest from reference TRBV25-1 and TRBJ1-4 gives the full variable domain: EADIYQTPRYLVIGTGKKITLECSQTMGHDKMYWYQQDPGMELHLIHYSYGVNSTEKGDLSSESTVSRIRTEHFPLTLESARPSHTSQYLCASSGWSEKLFFGSGTQLSVL.

This clone has just one count. The genes are TRBV4-3 and TRBJ2-3; D may correspond to TRBD1 or TRBD2 (5 bases each). The CDR3 runs to 15 residues. With 4 bases removed from V and 2 bases from J, the gap between germline ends came to 13 bases. The germline gives CDR1 LGHNA, CDR2 YSLEER. The CDR3 sequence is CASSRDPGTTDTQYF. The CDR3 DNA reads TGCGCCAGCAGCCGGGACCCAGGGACCACAGATACGCAGTATTTT.

This chain links TRBV6-1 with TRBJ2-7; TRBD1 agrees at 8 bases. This CDR3 is 15 amino acids long. V dropped 5 bases and J dropped 3; count of bases not matched to a gene: 9. CDR1 and CDR2 from the germline V gene are MNHNS and SASEGT. This CDR3 is CASSPATGVVYEQYF. The CDR3 DNA reads TGTGCCAGCAGTCCGGCGACAGGGGTGGTCTACGAGCAGTACTTC.

This sequence joins TRBV5-6 and TRBJ1-1; D unclear. The CDR3 is 12 amino acids. Trimming removed 0 bases from V and 3 bases from J, with 3 bases in between. Germline V gives CDR1 SGHDT, CDR2 YYEEEE. The CDR3 coding sequence is TGTGCCAGCAGCTTGGGACACACTGAAGCTTTCTTT. Encoded protein: CASSLGHTEAFF.